These T cell receptor beta chains were read from a single sample in a study of cytomegalovirus exposure and HLA in healthy donors. Measured with immunoSEQ multiplex PCR; TCRdb has only the in-frame clones, and not every one. The top ten hold approximately 1.3% of the sample, which has 150,000 to 200,000 clones, 68% seen once. Sequenced sample: PBMCs. All receptors come from a man aged 45 to 65 in good health and CMV-seronegative. The CDR3 runs from the conserved cysteine through the conserved F or W. The D gene is left open where the match is weak. Rows may omit the clone size; those that give it use once, few, many or a size class.

TRBJ2-7,TRBV11-2,TRBD1,.,TGTGCCAGCAGCCTAGATACAGGGGGCGGATACGAGCAGTACTTC,CASSLDTGGGYEQYF
TRBJ1-2,TRBV19,.,.,TGTGCCAGTAGAATTGACAGAGAAGGCTACACCTTC,CASRIDREGYTF
TRBJ1-1,TRBV27,.,once,TGTGCCAGCAAGTCGACCCTCCCGGGCACTGAAGCTTTCTTT,CASKSTLPGTEAFF
TRBJ1-5,TRBV5-8,TRBD1,.,TGTGCCAGCAGCTTGTTAATCGTCTTTGGGGGACAGGGAGTTCAGCCCCAGCATTTT,CASSLLIVFGGQGVQPQHF
TRBJ2-5,TRBV4-2,TRBD2,few,TGTGCCAGCAGCCAAGATTCCCTAGCGGGGGGAGAGACCCAGTACTTC,CASSQDSLAGGETQYF
TRBJ1-1,TRBV5-4,.,few,TGTGCCAGCAGCGCCTGGAGTAAAGGGGACACTGAAGCTTTCTTT,CASSAWSKGDTEAFF
TRBJ2-7,TRBV5-1,.,.,TGCGCCAGCAGCCCACCAGGCTACGAGCAGTACTTC,CASSPPGYEQYF
TRBJ2-1,TRBV27,.,.,TGTGCCAGCAGTTTAGGCGGGACTGCGGTTGAGCAGTTCTTC,CASSLGGTAVEQFF
TRBJ1-4,TRBV27,TRBD1,.,TGTGCCAGCAGTTCCGGGACAGGGGGCCGGTTAGAAAAACTGTTTTTT,CASSSGTGGRLEKLFF
TRBJ1-4,TRBV6-5,TRBD1,.,TGTGCCAGCAGACCTCGGGACAGGGTTGAAAAACTGTTTTTT,CASRPRDRVEKLFF
TRBJ1-3,TRBV28,TRBD1,.,TGTGCCAGCAGTGTGGGACAGGGGACAGGAAACACCATATATTTT,CASSVGQGTGNTIYF
TRBJ1-5,TRBV7-9,.,once,TGTGCCAGCAGTCCACTTAATCAGCCCCAGCATTTT,CASSPLNQPQHF
TRBJ1-1,TRBV18,TRBD1,.,TGTGCCAGCTCACCGCCAGGACAGGGAGTCAGGAAGACTGAAGCTTTCTTT,CASSPPGQGVRKTEAFF
TRBJ2-5,TRBV6-1,TRBD2,.,TGTGCCAGCAAAGCGTCGGGGGGGTTAGAGACCCAGTACTTC,CASKASGGLETQYF
TRBJ1-6,TRBV7-3,.,.,TGTGCCAGCAGCCCCATAAACGGACAGAAATTTCCCTCGCAGGTCCCACCCCTCCACTTT,CASSPINGQKFPSQVPPLHF
TRBJ1-2,TRBV6-5,TRBD1,.,TGTGCCAGCAGTCGGACAGGGGGCTATGGCTACACCTTC,CASSRTGGYGYTF
TRBJ2-1,TRBV5-1,TRBD2,.,TGCGCCAGCAGTCGGACTAGCGGGGGGCTAGGAAGCTCCTACAATGAGCAGTTCTTC,CASSRTSGGLGSSYNEQFF
TRBJ2-7,TRBV5-3,TRBD1,.,TGTGCCAGAAGCTTACGGACAGGGGAAGAGCAGTACTTC,CARSLRTGEEQYF
TRBJ2-1,TRBV13,TRBD2,.,TGTGCCAGCAGCTTCAGTAGCGGGGGATCCAATGAGCAGTTCTTC,CASSFSSGGSNEQFF
TRBJ1-1,TRBV7-9,TRBD1,.,TGTGCCAGCAGCTTACGACAGGGCGGCACTGAAGCTTTCTTT,CASSLRQGGTEAFF
TRBJ2-1,TRBV28,.,.,TGTGCCAGCAGTTTAGAAAGCCTAACGTACAATGAGCAGTTCTTC,CASSLESLTYNEQFF
TRBJ1-5,TRBV2,.,.,TGTGCCAGCAGTCTCGGGTATGGCAATCAGCCCCAGCATTTT,CASSLGYGNQPQHF
TRBJ2-7,TRBV4-2,TRBD2,.,TGTGCCAGCAGCCAAGATCTGGTGGGACTAGCTCCCTACGAGCAGTACTTC,CASSQDLVGLAPYEQYF
TRBJ2-1,TRBV4-1,.,.,TGCGCCAGCAGCCAAGATTGGAGGCCAGGAGTCTACAATGAGCAGTTCTTC,CASSQDWRPGVYNEQFF
TRBJ2-1,TRBV5-1,.,.,TGCGCCAGCAGCTTGTCTACAGGGCCCTACAATGAGCAGTTCTTC,CASSLSTGPYNEQFF
TRBJ2-3,TRBV18,.,.,TGTGCCAGCTCATTACAGATCTCGAGCACAGATACGCAGTATTTT,CASSLQISSTDTQYF